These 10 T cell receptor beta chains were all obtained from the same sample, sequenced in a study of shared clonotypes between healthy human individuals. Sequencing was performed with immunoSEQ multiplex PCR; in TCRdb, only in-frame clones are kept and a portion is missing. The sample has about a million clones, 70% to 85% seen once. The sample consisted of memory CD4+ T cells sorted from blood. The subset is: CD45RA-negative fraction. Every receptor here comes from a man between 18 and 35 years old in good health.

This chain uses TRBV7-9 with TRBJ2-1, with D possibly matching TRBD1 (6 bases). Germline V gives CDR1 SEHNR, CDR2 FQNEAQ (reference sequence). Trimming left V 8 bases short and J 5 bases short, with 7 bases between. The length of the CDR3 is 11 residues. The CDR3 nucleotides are TGTGCCAGCGGGGGCAACAATGAGCAGTTCTTC. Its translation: CASGGNNEQFF.

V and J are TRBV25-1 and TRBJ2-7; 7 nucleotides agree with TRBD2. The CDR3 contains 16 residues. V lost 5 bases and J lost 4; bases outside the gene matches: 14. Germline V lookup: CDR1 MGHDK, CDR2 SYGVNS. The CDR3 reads CASSPTPSGGIYEQYF. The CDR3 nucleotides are TGTGCCAGCAGTCCAACCCCTAGCGGAGGTATATACGAGCAGTACTTC.

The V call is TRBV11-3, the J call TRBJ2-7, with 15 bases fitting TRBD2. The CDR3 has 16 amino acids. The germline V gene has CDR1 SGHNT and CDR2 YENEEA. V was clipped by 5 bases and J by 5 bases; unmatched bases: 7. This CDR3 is CASSPRTSGRVNEQYF. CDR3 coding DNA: TGTGCCAGCAGCCCTAGGACTAGCGGGAGGGTCAACGAGCAGTACTTC.

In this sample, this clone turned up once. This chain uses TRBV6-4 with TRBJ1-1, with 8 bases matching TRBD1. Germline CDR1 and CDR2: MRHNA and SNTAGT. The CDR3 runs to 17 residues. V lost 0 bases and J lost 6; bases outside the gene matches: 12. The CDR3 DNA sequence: TGTGCCAGCAGTGACTCCCCCTCAGGGACAGGCGGAGCTGAAGCTTTCTTT. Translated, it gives CASSDSPSGTGGAEAFF.

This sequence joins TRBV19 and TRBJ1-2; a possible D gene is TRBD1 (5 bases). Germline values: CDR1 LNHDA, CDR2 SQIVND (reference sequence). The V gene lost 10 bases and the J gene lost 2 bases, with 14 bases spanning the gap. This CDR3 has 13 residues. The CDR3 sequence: CATSFGTNYGYTF. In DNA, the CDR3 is TGTGCCACCTCGTTCGGGACCAACTATGGCTACACCTTC.

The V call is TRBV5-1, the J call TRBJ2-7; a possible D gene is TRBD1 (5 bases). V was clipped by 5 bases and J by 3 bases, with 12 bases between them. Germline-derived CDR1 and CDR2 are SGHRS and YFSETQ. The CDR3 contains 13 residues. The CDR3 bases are TGCGCCAGCAGAAATGAAGGGGTCTACGAGCAGTACTTC. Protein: CASRNEGVYEQYF.

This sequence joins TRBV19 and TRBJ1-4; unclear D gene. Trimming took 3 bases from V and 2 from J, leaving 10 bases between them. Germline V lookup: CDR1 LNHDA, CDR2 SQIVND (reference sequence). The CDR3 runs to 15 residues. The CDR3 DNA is TGTGCCAGTAGTATTAAGCCGGGTACTAATGAAAAACTGTTTTTT. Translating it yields CASSIKPGTNEKLFF.

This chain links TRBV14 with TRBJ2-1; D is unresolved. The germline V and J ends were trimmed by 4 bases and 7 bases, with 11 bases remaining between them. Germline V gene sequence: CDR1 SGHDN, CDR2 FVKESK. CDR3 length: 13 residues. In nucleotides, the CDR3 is TGTGCCAGCAGCCCCACTCGTACGAATGAGCAGTTCTTC. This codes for CASSPTRTNEQFF.

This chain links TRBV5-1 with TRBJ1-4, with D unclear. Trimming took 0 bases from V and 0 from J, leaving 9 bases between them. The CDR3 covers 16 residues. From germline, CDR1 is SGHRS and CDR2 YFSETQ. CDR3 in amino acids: CASSLDSPATNEKLFF. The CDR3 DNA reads TGCGCCAGCAGCTTGGACAGCCCAGCAACTAATGAAAAACTGTTTTTT. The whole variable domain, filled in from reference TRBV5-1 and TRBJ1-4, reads KAGVTQTPRYLIKTRGQQVTLSCSPISGHRSVSWYQQTPGQGLQFLFEYFSETQRNKGNFPGRFSGRQFSNSRSEMNVSTLELGDSALYLCASSLDSPATNEKLFFGSGTQLSVL.

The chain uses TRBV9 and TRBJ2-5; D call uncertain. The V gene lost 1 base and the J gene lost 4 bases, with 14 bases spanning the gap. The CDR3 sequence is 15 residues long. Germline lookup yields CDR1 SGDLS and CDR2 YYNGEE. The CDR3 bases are TGTGCCAGCAGCGTATCCCCAATATTGGGAGAGACCCAGTACTTC. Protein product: CASSVSPILGETQYF.